This is a list of T cell receptor beta chains from one sample in a study of blood T cells in healthy people across ages. MiXCR, run by TCRdb on the 5' RACE reads, gives a single entry per CDR3 protein. The repertoire includes hundreds of thousands of distinct CDR3 sequences, around two fifths of them detected once, and about 19% sits in the top ten. Sequenced sample: blood. The receptors derive from a man in his sixties in good health. CDR3s include the opening cysteine and the closing phenylalanine or tryptophan. D genes are given only for firm matches. Part of the rows lack a size; the others show once, few, many or a class for expanded clones.

abundance,j_gene,v_gene,d_gene,CDR3aa,CDR3nt
few,TRBJ1-2,TRBV6-5,NA,CASSPSGPRGYTF,TGTGCCAGCAGTCCGTCAGGGCCTCGGGGCTACACCTTC
once,TRBJ1-1,TRBV6-1,NA,CASSPEGRGRVSTEAFF,TGTGCCAGCAGCCCAGAGGGTCGGGGGCGCGTGAGCACTGAAGCTTTCTTT
NA,TRBJ2-3,TRBV7-2,NA,CASSVGGGVDTQYF,TGTGCCAGCAGCGTAGGAGGGGGGGTGGATACGCAGTATTTT
NA,TRBJ1-6,TRBV29-1,NA,CSVSTGMDSPLHF,TGCAGCGTCAGCACAGGGATGGATTCACCCCTCCACTTT
NA,TRBJ1-5,TRBV12-3/TRBV12-4,TRBD1,CASSMTGEQPQHF,TGTGCCAGCAGTATGACAGGGGAACAGCCCCAGCATTTT
NA,TRBJ2-3,TRBV9,NA,CASSVGHMGDTQYF,TGTGCCAGCAGCGTAGGCCATATGGGGGATACGCAGTATTTT
NA,TRBJ2-7,TRBV5-4,NA,CVSSDGTFYEQYF,TGTGTCAGCAGCGACGGGACTTTTTACGAGCAGTACTTC
few,TRBJ2-1,TRBV6-6,TRBD2,CASSQMGLEVEQFF,TGTGCCAGCAGTCAAATGGGACTAGAGGTTGAGCAGTTCTTC
NA,TRBJ2-7,TRBV7-8,TRBD2,CASSGTSEYEQYF,TGTGCCAGCAGCGGGACTAGCGAATACGAGCAGTACTTC
NA,TRBJ2-2,TRBV10-3,NA,CAISERAATNTGELFF,TGTGCCATCAGTGAGCGGGCGGCCACGAACACCGGGGAGCTGTTTTTT
many,TRBJ2-7,TRBV29-1,NA,CSVPFGARGEQYF,TGCAGCGTCCCGTTTGGGGCAAGAGGGGAGCAGTACTTC
NA,TRBJ1-5,TRBV27,NA,CASSAQNSNQPQHF,TGTGCCAGCAGTGCGCAAAATAGCAATCAGCCCCAGCATTTT
NA,TRBJ2-5,TRBV20-1,TRBD2,CSARQQRGGIETQYF,TGCAGTGCGCGGCAGCAGCGGGGGGGCATAGAGACCCAGTACTTC
NA,TRBJ2-3,TRBV28,NA,CASSHELGGAGTDTQYF,TGTGCCAGCAGTCACGAACTGGGTGGCGCGGGAACAGATACGCAGTATTTT
NA,TRBJ2-1,TRBV28,TRBD1,CANSVGQAYNEQFF,TGTGCCAACAGTGTGGGACAGGCTTACAATGAGCAGTTCTTC
NA,TRBJ2-7,TRBV5-6,NA,CASSLFQGTYEQYF,TGTGCCAGCAGCTTGTTCCAGGGCACCTACGAGCAGTACTTC
NA,TRBJ2-1,TRBV5-1,NA,CASSETGPSRSYNEQFF,TGCGCCAGCAGCGAAACCGGGCCCTCCCGCTCCTACAATGAGCAGTTCTTC
many,TRBJ2-7,TRBV10-3,TRBD1,CAIRPGTGGNYEQYF,TGTGCCATCAGACCCGGGACAGGGGGCAACTACGAGCAGTACTTC
NA,TRBJ1-4,TRBV20-1,TRBD1,CSAREQGREKLFF,TGCAGTGCTAGAGAACAGGGGCGCGAAAAACTGTTTTTT
NA,TRBJ2-1,TRBV11-3,TRBD2,CASSLAGGWNEQFF,TGTGCCAGCAGCTTGGCGGGGGGGTGGAATGAGCAGTTCTTC
NA,TRBJ2-6,TRBV2,NA,CASSPQGRTIRSGANVLTF,TGTGCCAGCAGTCCACAGGGACGGACAATAAGGTCTGGGGCCAACGTCCTGACTTTC
few,TRBJ2-7,TRBV5-1,TRBD1,CASSVGQGSEQYF,TGCGCCAGCAGCGTGGGACAGGGAAGCGAGCAGTACTTC
few,TRBJ2-5,TRBV5-1,TRBD2,CASSLRAGGPPLQETQYF,TGCGCCAGCAGCTTGAGAGCGGGGGGGCCACCTTTACAAGAGACCCAGTACTTC
NA,TRBJ1-4,TRBV30,TRBD1,CAWSAGTGLEKLFF,TGTGCCTGGAGCGCCGGGACAGGACTAGAAAAACTGTTTTTT
NA,TRBJ2-7,TRBV5-6,NA,CASSFKLVGSPYEQYF,TGTGCCAGCAGCTTTAAGTTGGTGGGGAGCCCCTACGAGCAGTACTTC
few,TRBJ1-6,TRBV12-3/TRBV12-4,NA,CASTATRDNSPLHF,TGTGCCAGCACCGCCACAAGGGACAATTCACCCCTCCACTTT
few,TRBJ2-5,TRBV20-1,NA,CSARSLAIETQYF,TGCAGTGCTAGATCCCTAGCGATCGAGACCCAGTACTTC
few,TRBJ2-7,TRBV5-6,NA,CASSSLGQRDYEQYF,TGTGCCAGCAGCAGCCTGGGACAGCGGGACTACGAGCAGTACTTC
NA,TRBJ1-2,TRBV30,NA,CACTEYGYTF,TGTGCCTGCACAGAGTATGGCTACACCTTC
NA,TRBJ1-2,TRBV25-1,NA,CASSETYGYTF,TGTGCCAGCAGTGAAACATATGGCTACACCTTC
NA,TRBJ1-5,TRBV28,TRBD1,CASRRTGLGQPQHF,TGTGCCAGCAGAAGGACAGGGTTGGGTCAGCCCCAGCATTTT
few,TRBJ2-7,TRBV5-1,TRBD1,CASSLEQGAREQYF,TGCGCCAGCAGCTTGGAACAGGGGGCAAGAGAGCAGTACTTC
NA,TRBJ2-4,TRBV20-1,NA,CSASFYDIQYF,TGCAGTGCTAGTTTCTACGACATTCAGTACTTC
NA,TRBJ2-5,TRBV5-1,NA,CASSWQGGANNEQYF,TGCGCCAGCAGCTGGCAGGGGGGGGCCAACAATGAGCAGTACTTC
few,TRBJ2-7,TRBV20-1,NA,CSAILTGVSYEQYF,TGCAGTGCTATACTCACTGGAGTCTCCTACGAGCAGTACTTC
NA,TRBJ2-7,TRBV7-6,NA,CASSQLPQSDYEQYF,TGTGCCAGCAGCCAACTCCCTCAATCGGACTACGAGCAGTACTTC
NA,TRBJ1-6,TRBV20-1,TRBD1,CNAGSGRGQGISPLHF,TGCAATGCAGGAAGCGGGCGGGGACAGGGGATTTCACCCCTCCACTTT